A single sample is the source of the 21 T cell receptor beta chains below, sequenced in a study of blood T cell repertoires in COVID-19. The protocol was immunoSEQ multiplex PCR, while the TCRdb copy is restricted to in-frame clones and leaves out a portion. The table includes 150,000 to 200,000 clones, 81% detected once. Specimen: peripheral blood. These receptors all stem from a middle-aged woman with COVID-19, enrolled during active disease.

The rearrangement links TRBV16 to TRBJ2-5, with 10 bases fitting TRBD2. The CDR3 consists of 17 residues. The J segment lost 0 bases and the V segment lost 1 base, leaving 5 bases of the junction unmatched. The germline CDR1 and CDR2 sequences are KGHSY and FQNENV. CDR3 region: CASSQFGLAAYQETQYF. Written as DNA, the CDR3 is TGTGCCAGCAGCCAATTTGGACTAGCGGCCTACCAAGAGACCCAGTACTTC.

J is TRBJ2-7 and V is TRBV19; TRBD1 agrees at 9 bases. The V gene's germline CDR1 is LNHDA and CDR2 SQIVND (reference sequence). The trim removed 5 bases at V and 3 bases at J, leaving 8 bases unmatched. This CDR3 region has 15 residues. CDR3 loop: CASSELGQGSYEQYF. The DNA of the CDR3 is TGTGCCAGTAGTGAGCTAGGACAGGGGAGCTACGAGCAGTACTTC.

This rearrangement joins TRBV7-3 to TRBJ2-1; 8 bases line up with TRBD1. The CDR3 consists of 17 residues. J was trimmed by 7 bases and V by 4 bases; bases with no gene match: 15. Looked up from germline, CDR1 is SGHTA and CDR2 is FQGTGA. The CDR3 DNA reads as TGTGCCAGCAGCTCACGGACAGGGCAGGCTGCCCCAAATGAGCAGTTCTTC. It codes for CASSSRTGQAAPNEQFF.

This clone was seen only once. The V gene is TRBV18, the J gene TRBJ1-4; TRBD1 might be the D (5 bases). Trimming pared 2 bases from V and 7 bases from J, leaving 14 bases between. CDR3 length: 15 residues. CDR1 KGHSH and CDR2 LQKENI come from the germline V gene. This CDR3 reads CASSPLGLNPEKLFF. CDR3 DNA sequence: TGTGCCAGCTCACCATTGGGACTTAACCCTGAAAAACTGTTTTTT.

V is TRBV28 and J is TRBJ2-6; D remains ambiguous. The CDR3 contains 15 residues. Trimming cost V 7 bases and J 0 bases, with 10 bases left between them. Germline V gene lookup returns CDR1 MDHEN and CDR2 SYDVKM. CDR3 bases: TGTGCCAGCAACATACACCGCTCTGGGGCCAACGTCCTGACTTTC. Its translation: CASNIHRSGANVLTF.

The J gene is TRBJ2-3, the V gene TRBV2; 10 bases are a match to TRBD1. The CDR3 has 15 residues. J was trimmed by 3 bases and V by 4 bases; bases with no gene match: 4. Germline V gene data show CDR1 as SNHLY and CDR2 as FYNNEI. The chain's CDR3 is CASSARDRGTDTQYF. For the CDR3, the DNA is TGTGCCAGCAGTGCACGGGACAGGGGAACAGATACGCAGTATTTT.

The J gene is TRBJ1-1, the V gene TRBV21-1. TRBV21-1 is classified as a pseudogene. The CDR3 length is 13 residues. DNA for the CDR3: TGTGCCAGCAGCGGCCAGGAGGACACTGAAGCTTTCTTT. Translated, it gives CASSGQEDTEAFF.

The chain combines TRBV11-3 with TRBJ2-1, with 7 bases that match TRBD2. This CDR3 is built from 16 residues. V was clipped by 1 base and J by 2 bases; unmatched bases: 5. Per germline, CDR1 SGHNT and CDR2 YENEEA. CDR3 amino acids: CASSLGAGVAYNEQFF. The CDR3 DNA reads TGTGCCAGCAGCTTAGGGGCGGGAGTGGCCTACAATGAGCAGTTCTTC.

The V gene is TRBV5-4, the J gene TRBJ2-3, with TRBD2 identical over 8 bases. This CDR3 is 16 amino acids long. The germline V gene encodes CDR1 SGHNT and CDR2 YYREEE (reference sequence). With 1 base clipped from V and 2 bases from J, the junction kept 6 bases outside the gene matches. The CDR3 spells CASSLKLAGLTDTQYF. The CDR3 DNA reads TGTGCCAGCAGCTTGAAGCTAGCGGGCCTCACAGATACGCAGTATTTT.

The J gene is TRBJ1-2, the V gene TRBV7-9; D not certain. CDR1 and CDR2 from the germline V gene are SEHNR and FQNEAQ (reference sequence). The CDR3 covers 12 residues. V was trimmed by 1 base and J by 7 bases, leaving 7 bases between them. The CDR3 DNA reads TGTGCCAGCAGCTTAGGGGCCGGTGGCTACACCTTC. It yields the protein CASSLGAGGYTF. The entire variable domain, with the rest obtained from reference TRBV7-9 and TRBJ1-2, is as follows: DTGVSQNPRHKITKRGQNVTFRCDPISEHNRLYWYRQTLGQGPEFLTYFQNEAQLEKSRLLSDRFSAERPKGSFSTLEIQRTEQGDSAMYLCASSLGAGGYTFGSGTRLTVV.

This sequence joins TRBV19 and TRBJ2-5; D gene unclear. Trimming removed 6 bases at V and 5 bases at J, with 13 bases between. In germline, CDR1 is LNHDA, CDR2 SQIVND (reference sequence). The CDR3 consists of 13 residues. CDR3: CASSHSPRETQYF. The DNA for the CDR3 is TGTGCCAGTAGCCACTCTCCGCGGGAGACCCAGTACTTC.

This clone was seen a single time. The V gene is TRBV9, the J gene TRBJ1-2, with 8 nucleotides matching TRBD1. Germline lookup yields CDR1 SGDLS and CDR2 YYNGEE. The V gene end was trimmed by 5 bases and the J gene end by 6 bases; junction bases not matched to a gene: 6. The CDR3 is 13 amino acids. The CDR3 bases are TGTGCCAGCAGTGACAGGGGTTTGAATGGCTACACCTTC. Translating gives CASSDRGLNGYTF.

The chain couples TRBV6-2 or TRBV6-3 to TRBJ1-2, with 8 bases that match TRBD1. Germline trimming cut 6 bases from V and 3 bases from J; bases unmatched to any gene: 12. From germline, CDR1 is MNHEY and CDR2 SVGEGT. CDR3 length equals 16 residues. CDR3 loop: CASSPQRTGMDYGYTF. CDR3 bases: TGTGCCAGCAGCCCCCAAAGGACAGGGATGGACTATGGCTACACCTTC.

This clone was detected only once. The rearrangement links TRBV5-4 to TRBJ2-3; no definite D call. Germline values: CDR1 SGHNT, CDR2 YYREEE (reference sequence). This CDR3 has 12 residues. V lost 4 bases and J lost 0, with 3 bases in between. For the CDR3, the DNA is TGTGCCAGCAGCCTTAGCACAGATACGCAGTATTTT. The encoded protein is CASSLSTDTQYF.

This chain links TRBV7-6 with TRBJ2-3; maybe TRBD2 (7 bases). Between the trimmed V and J ends, which lost 7 bases and 2 bases, there was a span of 25 bases. The CDR3 has 18 amino acids. From germline, CDR1 is SGHVS and CDR2 FNYEAQ. CDR3 bases: TGTGCCAGCACTAGGGGGGGCTTCCCCAGACCCTTCACAGATACGCAGTATTTT. This codes for CASTRGGFPRPFTDTQYF.

The genes are TRBV7-9 and TRBJ2-3, with 7 bases that match TRBD2. This CDR3 is built from 14 residues. Germline V CDR1 and CDR2: SEHNR, FQNEAQ (reference sequence). Losses at the gene ends were 2 bases for V and 4 bases for J; bases not matched to a gene: 3. CDR3 sequence reads: CASSLTSEPDTQYF. CDR3 bases: TGTGCCAGCAGCTTAACTAGCGAACCAGATACGCAGTATTTT.

The CDR3 region is CASSLLAGGPSSTDTQYF. The CDR3 bases are TGTGCCAGCAGCTTACTAGCGGGGGGGCCCTCAAGCACAGATACGCAGTATTTT. The chain couples TRBV7-2 to TRBJ2-3, with 12 bases fitting TRBD2. Looked up from germline, CDR1 is SGHTA and CDR2 is FQGNSA. There are 18 residues in the CDR3. V shed 2 bases, J shed 0 bases, and the junction held 6 bases outside the gene matches.

The CDR3 nucleotides read TGCGCCAGCAGCTATACCAGGGGTAGCGGGGCGGGTGGGACCCAGTACTTC. The encoded protein is CASSYTRGSGAGGTQYF. The V and J genes are TRBV4-1 and TRBJ2-5; 8 nucleotides agree with TRBD2. Losses at the gene ends were 5 bases for V and 7 bases for J; bases not matched to a gene: 18. Germline CDR1 MGHRA, CDR2 YSYEKL. The length of the CDR3 is 17 residues.

The chain recombines TRBV19 with TRBJ2-1; a weak D match, TRBD1 (5 bases). Germline V gene data show CDR1 as LNHDA and CDR2 as SQIVND (reference sequence). This CDR3 spans 15 amino acids. Trimming pared 5 bases from V and 0 bases from J, leaving 11 bases between. The CDR3 here is CASSGHRNSYNEQFF. The CDR3 DNA reads TGTGCCAGTAGTGGACACAGAAACTCCTACAATGAGCAGTTCTTC.

The chain joins TRBV19 to TRBJ1-5; D may be TRBD1 (6 bases). V dropped 3 bases and J dropped 4 bases, with 22 bases sitting between them. This CDR3 has 18 residues. Looked up from germline, CDR1 is LNHDA and CDR2 is SQIVND (reference sequence). CDR3 DNA: TGTGCCAGTAGTATTGTAGGGGGAAGAATCGTGGGTAATCAGCCCCAGCATTTT. It codes for CASSIVGGRIVGNQPQHF.

This chain links TRBV2 with TRBJ1-6, with D possibly TRBD1 on 5 matching bases. Germline-derived CDR1 and CDR2 are SNHLY and FYNNEI. This CDR3 comprises 15 residues. V lost 4 bases and J 5 bases, leaving 12 bases between the germline ends. CDR3 amino acids: CASSGQPTHNSPLHF. The CDR3 region has the DNA TGTGCCAGCAGTGGACAGCCGACGCATAATTCACCCCTCCACTTT.